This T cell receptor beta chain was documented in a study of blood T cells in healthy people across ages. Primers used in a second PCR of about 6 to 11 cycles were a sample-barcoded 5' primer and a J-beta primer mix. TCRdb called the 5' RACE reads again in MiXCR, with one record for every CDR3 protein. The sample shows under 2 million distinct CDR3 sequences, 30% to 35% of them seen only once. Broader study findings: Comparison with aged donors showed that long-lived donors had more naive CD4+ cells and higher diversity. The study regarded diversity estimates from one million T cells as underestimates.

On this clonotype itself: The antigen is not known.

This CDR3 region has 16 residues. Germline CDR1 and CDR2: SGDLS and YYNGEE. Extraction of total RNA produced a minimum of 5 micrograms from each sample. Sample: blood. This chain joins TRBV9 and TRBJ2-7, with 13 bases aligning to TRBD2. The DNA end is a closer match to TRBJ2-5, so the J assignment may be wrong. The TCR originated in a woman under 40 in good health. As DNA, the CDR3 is TGTGCCAGCAGCCAAGGACTAGCGGGAGACGGGGAGACCCAGTACTTC. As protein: CASSQGLAGDGETQYF.